Reported below is one T cell receptor beta chain. The record originates from a study of cytomegalovirus exposure and HLA in healthy donors. The primer mix had 60 Vbeta and 13 Jbeta primers. Sequenced by immunoSEQ multiplex PCR; TCRdb stores in-frame clones only, minus some. The sample includes about 300,000 clones, about nine tenths of them seen just once. The clonotype was recovered from a man aged 35-49 years in good health and CMV-seropositive. Sequences were obtained from PBMCs.

The CDR3 nucleotides read TGTGCCAGCAGCATTGGGGCGGGAGCCAGCACCGGGGAGCTGTTTTTT. Translation gives CASSIGAGASTGELFF. The chain employs TRBV7-6 and TRBJ2-2, with 7 bases lining up with TRBD2. V gave up 5 bases and J gave up 4 bases; unmatched junction bases: 10. Per germline, CDR1 SGHVS and CDR2 FNYEAQ. The CDR3 sequence is 16 residues long.